The present T cell receptor beta chain was sequenced within a study of vaccination effects on CD4 cells after COVID-19. Notes on the study in general: Late post-vaccination samples showed marked contraction of infection- and vaccine-induced clones.

Sequencing in the ViraFEST assay came after antigen-specific CD4+ T cells had been expanded with viral peptide pools, which were used to stimulate PBMC. Culture proceeded for 9 to 11 days, and CD4+ T cells were then isolated. Vaccination of participants consisted of two doses of either the BNT162b2 or mRNA-1273 vaccine. Previously uninfected by SARS-CoV-2, the vaccine recipients also showed negative nucleocapsid antibodies. They grew 1.8 million or so PBMC in each well, adding approximately 10 IU/ml IL-2 and 8.5 to 10 ug/ml peptides. Libraries were prepared by immunoSEQ multiplex PCR; TCRdb keeps only in-frame clonotypes and omits some of them. The data contain fewer than 85,000 clones, roughly 79% of them singletons. This CDR3 contains 13 residues. The V gene lost 3 bases and the J gene lost 6 bases, with 12 bases spanning the gap. In germline, CDR1 is DFQATT, CDR2 SNEGSKA (reference sequence). Worth noting for this clone: Its target is not known.

This receptor was obtained from a human donor who received a COVID-19 vaccine. V usage is TRBV20-1 and J usage is TRBJ2-1; D not resolved. The sequencing here drew on CD4+ T cells from PBMCs cultured with HCoV-OC43 spike peptides, taken after COVID-19 vaccination. As for subset: HCoV-OC43 spike overlapping peptide pool stimulation. In nucleotides, the CDR3 is TGCAGTGCTAGTTCCCCCGGGTTCAATGAGCAGTTCTTC. Translating gives CSASSPGFNEQFF.